This T cell receptor beta chain was retrieved from a study of T cell changes during pregnancy in multiple sclerosis. Generated by immunoSEQ multiplex PCR, the TCRdb table keeps only in-frame clones and is missing some. The data hold 55,000 to 85,000 clones, with 75% to 95% observed a single time. This clone was seen a single time. CDR1 SGHNT and CDR2 YENEEA come from the germline V gene. V lost 0 bases to trimming and J lost 6 bases; unmatched junction nucleotides: 10. CDR3 length: 19 amino acids. The sequences come from peripheral blood, collected in the third trimester of pregnancy. This TCR was sampled from a female donor with multiple sclerosis, enrolled in a pregnancy study. This sequence joins TRBV11-3 and TRBJ2-1, with TRBD2 matching 14 bases. CDR3 protein: CASSLEGTSGSYRFNEQFF. The CDR3 DNA follows: TGTGCCAGCAGCTTAGAGGGGACTAGCGGGAGCTACCGCTTCAATGAGCAGTTCTTC.